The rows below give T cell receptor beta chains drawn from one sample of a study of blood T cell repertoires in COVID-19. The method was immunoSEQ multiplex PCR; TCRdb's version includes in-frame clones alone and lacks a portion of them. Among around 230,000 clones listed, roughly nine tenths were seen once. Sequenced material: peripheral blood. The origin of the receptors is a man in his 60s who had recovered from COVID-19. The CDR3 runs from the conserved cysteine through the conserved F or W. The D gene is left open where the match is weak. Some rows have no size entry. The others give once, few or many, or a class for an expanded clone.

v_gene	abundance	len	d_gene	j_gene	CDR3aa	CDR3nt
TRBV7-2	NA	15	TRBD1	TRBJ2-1	CASNNGQGSYNEQFF	TGTGCCAGCAACAACGGACAGGGATCCTACAATGAGCAGTTCTTC
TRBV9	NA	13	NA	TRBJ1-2	CASSGGPPYGYTF	TGTGCCAGCAGCGGGGGGCCCCCCTATGGCTACACCTTC
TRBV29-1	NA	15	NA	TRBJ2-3	CSVASRGGKTDTQYF	TGCAGCGTTGCTAGCAGGGGTGGGAAGACAGATACGCAGTATTTT
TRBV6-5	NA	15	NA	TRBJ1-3	CASRANLRRGNTIYF	TGTGCCAGCAGGGCAAACTTGAGGCGGGGAAACACCATATATTTT
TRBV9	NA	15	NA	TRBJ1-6	CASSVGRLGNSPLHF	TGTGCCAGCAGCGTAGGGAGACTAGGGAATTCACCCCTCCACTTT
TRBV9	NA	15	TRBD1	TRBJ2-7	CASSAQGDPPAEQYF	TGTGCCAGCAGCGCACAGGGGGATCCCCCTGCCGAGCAGTACTTC
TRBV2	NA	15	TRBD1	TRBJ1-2	CASSRDRDRFSGYTF	TGTGCCAGCAGTCGCGACAGGGATCGATTCTCTGGCTACACCTTC
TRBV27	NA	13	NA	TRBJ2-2	CASSPLGSGELFF	TGTGCCAGCAGTCCACTAGGGTCCGGGGAGCTGTTTTTT
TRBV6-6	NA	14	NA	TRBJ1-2	CASSKKAGAYGYTF	TGTGCCAGCAGCAAAAAGGCAGGGGCCTATGGCTACACCTTC
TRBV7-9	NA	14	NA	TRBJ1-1	CASSLRQANTEAFF	TGTGCCAGCAGCTTAAGGCAGGCGAACACTGAAGCTTTCTTT
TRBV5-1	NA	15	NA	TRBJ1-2	CASSLGVGGTGGYTF	TGCGCCAGCAGCTTGGGAGTCGGGGGAACGGGTGGCTACACCTTC
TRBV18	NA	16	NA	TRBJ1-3	CASSPSGQNSGNTIYF	TGTGCCAGCTCACCATCGGGACAAAACTCTGGAAACACCATATATTTT
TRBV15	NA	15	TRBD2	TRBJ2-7	CATSRDRAAGYEQYF	TGTGCCACCAGCAGAGACAGGGCAGCGGGGTACGAGCAGTACTTC
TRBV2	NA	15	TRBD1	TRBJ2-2	CASSEKDRGQGELFF	TGTGCCAGCAGTGAGAAGGACAGGGGGCAAGGGGAGCTGTTTTTT
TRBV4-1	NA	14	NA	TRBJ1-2	CASSQPGVSDGYTF	TGCGCCAGCAGCCAACCCGGGGTCAGCGATGGCTACACCTTC
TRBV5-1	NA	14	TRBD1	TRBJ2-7	CASSLGTGPYEQYF	TGCGCCAGCAGCTTGGGGACAGGGCCCTACGAGCAGTACTTC
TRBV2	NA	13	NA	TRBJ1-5	CASSLQGNQPQHF	TGTGCCAGCAGTTTACAGGGTAATCAGCCCCAGCATTTT
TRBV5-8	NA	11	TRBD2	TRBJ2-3	CASSRGGLRYF	TGTGCCAGCAGCCGGGGAGGGTTGAGGTATTTT
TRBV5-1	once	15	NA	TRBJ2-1	CASSFVGSGKNEQFF	TGCGCCAGCAGCTTCGTCGGATCAGGGAAAAATGAGCAGTTCTTC
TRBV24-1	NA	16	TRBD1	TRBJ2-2	CATSDQGQGPTGELFF	TGTGCCACCAGTGATCAAGGACAGGGCCCGACCGGGGAGCTGTTTTTT
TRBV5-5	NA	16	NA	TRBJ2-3	CASSLRVGLGEGTQYF	TGTGCCAGCAGCCTAAGAGTGGGACTTGGTGAAGGTACGCAGTATTTT
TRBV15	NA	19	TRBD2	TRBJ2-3	CATSREGGTSGLHTDTQYF	TGTGCCACCAGCAGGGAGGGGGGAACTAGCGGGCTACACACAGATACGCAGTATTTT
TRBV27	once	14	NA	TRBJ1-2	CASRKQQGRYGYTF	TGTGCCAGCAGAAAACAACAGGGCCGCTATGGCTACACCTTC
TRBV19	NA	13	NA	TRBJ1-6	CASKRQNNSPLHF	TGTGCCAGTAAGAGACAAAATAATTCACCCCTCCACTTT